The TCR beta chain under discussion was sequenced for a study of control samples from healthy donors and cancer patients. TCRdb's table, derived via immunoSEQ multiplex PCR, lists solely in-frame clones and lacks some. The sample has fewer than 85,000 clones; approximately 91% are singletons. From germline, CDR1 is GTSNPN and CDR2 SVGIG (reference sequence). The CDR3 contains 15 residues. V gave up 4 bases and J gave up 4 bases; unmatched junction bases: 9. The receptor was isolated from a man aged 50 to 59 in good health. The chain carries TRBV30 and TRBJ1-3; 8 bases match TRBD1. The sample consisted of blood. The DNA for the CDR3 is TGTGCCTGGACCACGGACAGGGCCGCGGGAAACACCATATATTTT. Protein product: CAWTTDRAAGNTIYF.